This T cell receptor beta chain was obtained from a study of early T cells in non-severe SARS-CoV-2 infection. Study-level information: Unsorted whole blood bulk RNA was sequenced, with unpaired chains. Study-wide results and limits: VDJdb matches were skewed toward anti-spike CD8 T cell responses.

Unique molecular identifiers were affixed to single, distinct cDNA molecules. TCRdb independently ran MiXCR on the 5' RACE reads; one entry per CDR3 protein. The repertoire holds about 130,000 distinct CDR3 sequences, with 14% to 15% as singletons. This clonotype appeared once. Its antigen is still unknown. The sequence derives from an adult who was a healthcare worker with PCR-confirmed SARS-CoV-2 infection or an uninfected control (not recorded which). What was sequenced was whole blood.

CDR3 in amino acids: CSAPQETQYF. The CDR3 coding sequence is TGCAGTGCACCACAAGAGACCCAGTACTTC. V usage is TRBV20-1 and J usage is TRBJ2-5; D is unclear. This CDR3 comprises 10 residues. Germline CDR1 and CDR2: DFQATT and SNEGSKA (reference sequence). The V end lost 6 bases, the J end lost 2 bases, and 4 bases lay between the germline ends.